This T cell receptor beta chain was retrieved from a study of blood T cells in healthy people across ages. Primed by a sample-barcoded 5' primer and a J-beta primer mix, a second PCR proceeded for about 6 to 12 cycles. TCRdb independently ran MiXCR on the 5' RACE reads; one entry per CDR3 protein. The sample contains over 500,000 distinct CDR3 sequences, about 29% of which appear only once. Study-wide results and caveats: Naive CD4+ cell counts and diversity both ran higher in long-lived than in aged donors.

Trimming pared 6 bases from V and 5 bases from J, leaving 17 bases between. CDR3 size: 13 residues. Germline V CDR1 and CDR2: DFQATT, SNEGSKA (reference sequence). With regard to this clonotype: Its antigen is not known.

This sample was also put to use in a study of T cells of mothers and their children. As that study records: Thymic selection shapes TCR recombination output similarly in related and unrelated pairs. At a sensitivity of roughly 100 clones per million clonotypes, no persistent microchimeric T cell clones appeared.

Sequences were obtained from blood. This TCR was sampled from a boy aged 2 to 10 in good health. The chain recombines TRBV20-1 with TRBJ2-7; TRBD2 is a possible D gene (6 bases). The CDR3 sequence: CSARGREWNEQYF. CDR3 sequence (DNA): TGCAGTGCCCGAGGACGGGAGTGGAACGAGCAGTACTTC.